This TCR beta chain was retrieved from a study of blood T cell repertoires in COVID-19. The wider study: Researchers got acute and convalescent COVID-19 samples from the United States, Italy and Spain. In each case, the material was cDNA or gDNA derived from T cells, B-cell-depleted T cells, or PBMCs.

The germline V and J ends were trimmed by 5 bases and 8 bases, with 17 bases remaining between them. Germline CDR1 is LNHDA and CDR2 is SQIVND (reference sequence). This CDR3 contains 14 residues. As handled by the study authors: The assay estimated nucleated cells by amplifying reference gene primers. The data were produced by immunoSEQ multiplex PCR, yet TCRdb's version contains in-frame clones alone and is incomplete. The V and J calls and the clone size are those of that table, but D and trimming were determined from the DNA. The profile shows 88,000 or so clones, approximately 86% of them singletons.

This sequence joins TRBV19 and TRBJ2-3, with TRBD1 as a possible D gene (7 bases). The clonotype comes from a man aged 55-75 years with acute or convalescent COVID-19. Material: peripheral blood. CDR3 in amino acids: CASSAGTVPSTQYF. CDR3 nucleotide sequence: TGTGCCAGTAGTGCGGGGACAGTCCCAAGTACGCAGTATTTT.